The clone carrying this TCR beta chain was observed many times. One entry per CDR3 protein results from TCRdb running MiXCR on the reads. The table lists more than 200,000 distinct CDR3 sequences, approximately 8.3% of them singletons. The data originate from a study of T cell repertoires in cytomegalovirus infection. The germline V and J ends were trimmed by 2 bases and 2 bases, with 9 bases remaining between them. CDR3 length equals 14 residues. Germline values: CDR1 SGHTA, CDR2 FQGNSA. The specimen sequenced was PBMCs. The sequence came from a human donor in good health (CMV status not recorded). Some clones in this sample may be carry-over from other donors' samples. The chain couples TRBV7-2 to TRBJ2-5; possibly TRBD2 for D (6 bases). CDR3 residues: CASSLPGTQETQYF. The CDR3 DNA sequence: TGTGCCAGCAGCTTACCAGGGACTCAAGAGACCCAGTACTTC.